The present T cell receptor beta chain was sequenced within a study of blood T cell repertoires in COVID-19. Study background: Samples of COVID-19 (acute and convalescent) were obtained from the United States, Italy and Spain. PBMCs, B-cell-depleted T cells, or T cells were the source of the cDNA or gDNA that made up the material.

Using immunoSEQ multiplex PCR, the repertoire was profiled, and TCRdb retains in-frame clones only, with some absent. The data contain under 150,000 clones, about 85% of them singletons. The specimen sequenced was peripheral blood. The sequence was obtained from a man aged 80 or over with acute or convalescent COVID-19.

The CDR3 nucleotides read TGTGCCAGCAGCCCGGGACAGCCTGCAACTAATGAAAAACTGTTTTTT. This sequence encodes CASSPGQPATNEKLFF. This chain uses TRBV3-1 (or the pseudogene TRBV3-2) with TRBJ1-4; the match to TRBD1 covers 7 bases. After removal of 4 bases from V and 0 bases from J, the junction contained 5 bases not matched to a gene. Germline values: CDR1 LGHDT, CDR2 YNNKEL (reference sequence). The CDR3 is 16 amino acids.